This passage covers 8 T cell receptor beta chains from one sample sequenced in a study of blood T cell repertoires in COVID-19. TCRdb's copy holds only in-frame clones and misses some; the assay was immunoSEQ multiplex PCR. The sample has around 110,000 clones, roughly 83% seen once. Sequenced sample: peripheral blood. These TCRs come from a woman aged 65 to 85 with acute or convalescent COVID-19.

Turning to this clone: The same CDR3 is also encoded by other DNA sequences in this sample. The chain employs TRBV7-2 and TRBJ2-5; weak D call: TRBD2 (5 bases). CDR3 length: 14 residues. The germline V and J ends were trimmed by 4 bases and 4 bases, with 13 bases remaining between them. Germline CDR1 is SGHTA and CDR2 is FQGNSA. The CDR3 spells CASSSGGARETQYF. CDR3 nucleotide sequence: TGTGCCAGCAGCTCCGGAGGCGCGCGAGAGACCCAGTACTTC.

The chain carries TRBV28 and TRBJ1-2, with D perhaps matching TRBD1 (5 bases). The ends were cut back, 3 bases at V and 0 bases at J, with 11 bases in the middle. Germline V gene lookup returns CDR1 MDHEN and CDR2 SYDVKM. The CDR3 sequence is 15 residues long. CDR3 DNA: TGTGCCAGCAGTTTTGGGGCTGAGGCTAACTATGGCTACACCTTC. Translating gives CASSFGAEANYGYTF.

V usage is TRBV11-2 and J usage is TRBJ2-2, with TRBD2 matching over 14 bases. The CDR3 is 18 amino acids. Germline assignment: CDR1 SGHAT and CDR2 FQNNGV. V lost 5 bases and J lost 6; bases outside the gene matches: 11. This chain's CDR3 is CASSTGGTSGRSAGELFF. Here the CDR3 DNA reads TGTGCCAGCAGCACAGGGGGGACTAGCGGGAGATCGGCCGGGGAGCTGTTTTTT.

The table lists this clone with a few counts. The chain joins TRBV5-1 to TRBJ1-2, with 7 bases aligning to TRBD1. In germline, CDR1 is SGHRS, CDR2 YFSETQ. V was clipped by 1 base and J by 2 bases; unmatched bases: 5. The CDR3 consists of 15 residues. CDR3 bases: TGCGCCAGCAGCTTGACAGGGGACTTCAACTATGGCTACACCTTC. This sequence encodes CASSLTGDFNYGYTF.

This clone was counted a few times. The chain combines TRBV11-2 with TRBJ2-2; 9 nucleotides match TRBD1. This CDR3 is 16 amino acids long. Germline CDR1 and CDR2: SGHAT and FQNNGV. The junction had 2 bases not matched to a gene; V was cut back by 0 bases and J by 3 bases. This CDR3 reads CASSLERTGDTGELFF. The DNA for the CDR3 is TGTGCCAGCAGCTTAGAAAGGACAGGGGACACCGGGGAGCTGTTTTTT.

CDR3 loop: CASRIRGGGDTQYF. The CDR3 DNA follows: TGTGCCAGCAGGATTAGAGGGGGCGGAGATACGCAGTATTTT. The chain has TRBV2 and TRBJ2-3; 7 bases map to TRBD1. The length of the CDR3 is 14 residues. Germline V gives CDR1 SNHLY, CDR2 FYNNEI. The J segment lost 5 bases and the V segment lost 6 bases, leaving 8 bases of the junction unmatched.

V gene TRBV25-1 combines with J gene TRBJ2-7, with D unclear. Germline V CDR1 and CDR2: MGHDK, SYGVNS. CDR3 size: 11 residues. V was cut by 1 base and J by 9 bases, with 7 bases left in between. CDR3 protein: CASSESSVQYF. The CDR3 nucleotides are TGTGCCAGCAGTGAATCTTCAGTGCAGTACTTC.

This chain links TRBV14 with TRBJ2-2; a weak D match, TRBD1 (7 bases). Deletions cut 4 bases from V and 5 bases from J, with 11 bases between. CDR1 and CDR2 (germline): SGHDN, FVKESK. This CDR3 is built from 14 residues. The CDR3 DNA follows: TGTGCCAGCAGCCCGACAGGGAGGACCGGGGAGCTGTTTTTT. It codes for CASSPTGRTGELFF.